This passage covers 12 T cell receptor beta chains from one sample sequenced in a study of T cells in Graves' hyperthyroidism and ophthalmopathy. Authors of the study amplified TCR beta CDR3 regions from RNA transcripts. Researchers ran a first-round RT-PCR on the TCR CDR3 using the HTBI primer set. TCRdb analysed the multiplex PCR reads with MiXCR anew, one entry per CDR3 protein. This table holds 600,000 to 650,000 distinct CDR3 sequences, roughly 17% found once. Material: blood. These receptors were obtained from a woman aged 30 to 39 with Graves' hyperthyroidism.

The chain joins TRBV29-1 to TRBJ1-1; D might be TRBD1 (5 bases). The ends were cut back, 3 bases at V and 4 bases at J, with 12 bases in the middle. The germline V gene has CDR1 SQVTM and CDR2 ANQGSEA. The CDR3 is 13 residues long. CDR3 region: CSVEGGYGTEAFF. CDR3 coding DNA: TGCAGCGTTGAGGGGGGATACGGCACTGAAGCTTTCTTT.

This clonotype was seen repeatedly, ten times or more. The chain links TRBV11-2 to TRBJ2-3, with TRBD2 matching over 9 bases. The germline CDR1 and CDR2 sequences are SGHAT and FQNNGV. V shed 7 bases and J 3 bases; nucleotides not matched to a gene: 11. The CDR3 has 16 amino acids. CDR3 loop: CASNDAGAGGTDTQYF. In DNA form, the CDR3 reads TGTGCCAGCAACGACGCGGGGGCGGGAGGGACAGATACGCAGTATTTT.

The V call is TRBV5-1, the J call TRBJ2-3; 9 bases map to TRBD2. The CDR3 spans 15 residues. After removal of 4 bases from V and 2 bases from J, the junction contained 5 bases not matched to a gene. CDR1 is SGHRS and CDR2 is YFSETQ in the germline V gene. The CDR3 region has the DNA TGCGCCAGCAGCACCTTAGCGGGAGCCACAGATACGCAGTATTTT. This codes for CASSTLAGATDTQYF.

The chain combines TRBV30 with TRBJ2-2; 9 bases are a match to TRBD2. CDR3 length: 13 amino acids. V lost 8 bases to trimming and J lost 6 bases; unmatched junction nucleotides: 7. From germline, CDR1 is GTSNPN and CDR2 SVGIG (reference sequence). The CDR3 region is CAGGAGGPGELFF. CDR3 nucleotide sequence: TGTGCCGGGGGGGCGGGAGGGCCCGGGGAGCTGTTTTTT.

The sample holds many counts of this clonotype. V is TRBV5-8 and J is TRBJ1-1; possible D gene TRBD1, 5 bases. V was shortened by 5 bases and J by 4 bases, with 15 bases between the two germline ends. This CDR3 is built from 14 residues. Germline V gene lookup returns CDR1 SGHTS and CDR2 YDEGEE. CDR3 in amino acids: CASSTSGRTTEAFF. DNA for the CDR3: TGTGCCAGCAGTACCTCGGGACGGACCACTGAAGCTTTCTTT.

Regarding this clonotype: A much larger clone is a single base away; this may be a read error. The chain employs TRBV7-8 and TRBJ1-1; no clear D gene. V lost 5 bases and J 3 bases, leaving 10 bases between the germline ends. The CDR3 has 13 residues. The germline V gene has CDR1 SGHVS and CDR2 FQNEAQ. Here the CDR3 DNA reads TGTGCCAGCAGCCCAAGACTGGACACTGAAGCTTTCTTT. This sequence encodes CASSPRLDTEAFF.

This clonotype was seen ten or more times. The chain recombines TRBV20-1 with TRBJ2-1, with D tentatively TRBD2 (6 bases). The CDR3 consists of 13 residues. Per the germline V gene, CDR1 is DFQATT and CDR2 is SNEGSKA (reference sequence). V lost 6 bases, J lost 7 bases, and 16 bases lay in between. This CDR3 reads CSAQSGVDNEQFF. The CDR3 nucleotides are TGCAGTGCCCAATCGGGAGTAGATAATGAGCAGTTCTTC.

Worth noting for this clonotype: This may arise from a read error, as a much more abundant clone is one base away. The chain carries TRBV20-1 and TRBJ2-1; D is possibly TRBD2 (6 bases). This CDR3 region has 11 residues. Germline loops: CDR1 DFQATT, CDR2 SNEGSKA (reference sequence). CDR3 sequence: CSAGGYNEQSF. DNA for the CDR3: TGCAGTGCCGGGGGTTACAATGAGCAGTCCTTC.

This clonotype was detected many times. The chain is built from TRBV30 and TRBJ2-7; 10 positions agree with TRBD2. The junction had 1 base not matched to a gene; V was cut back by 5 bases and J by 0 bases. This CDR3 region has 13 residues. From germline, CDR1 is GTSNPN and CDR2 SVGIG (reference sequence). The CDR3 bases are TGTGCCTGGGGACTAGCGGTCTCCTACGAGCAGTACTTC. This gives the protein CAWGLAVSYEQYF.

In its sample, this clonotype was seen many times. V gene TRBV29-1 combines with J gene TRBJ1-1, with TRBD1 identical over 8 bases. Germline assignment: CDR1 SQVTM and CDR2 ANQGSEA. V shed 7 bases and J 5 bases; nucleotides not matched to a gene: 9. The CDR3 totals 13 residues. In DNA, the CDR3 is TGCAGCGCCCGACAGGGGTGGGGGACTGAAGCTTTCTTT. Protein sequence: CSARQGWGTEAFF.

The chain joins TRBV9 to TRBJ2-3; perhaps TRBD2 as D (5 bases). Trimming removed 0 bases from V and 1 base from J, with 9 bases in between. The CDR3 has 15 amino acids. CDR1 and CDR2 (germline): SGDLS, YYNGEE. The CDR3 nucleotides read TGTGCCAGCAGCGTAGCTGGGAGCGGCACAGATACGCAGTATTTT. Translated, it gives CASSVAGSGTDTQYF.

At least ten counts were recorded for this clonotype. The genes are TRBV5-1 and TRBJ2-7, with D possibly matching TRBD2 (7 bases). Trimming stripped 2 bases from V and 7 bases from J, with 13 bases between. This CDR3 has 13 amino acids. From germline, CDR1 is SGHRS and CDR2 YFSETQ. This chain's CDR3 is CASSFAGAGEQYF. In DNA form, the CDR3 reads TGCGCCAGCAGCTTCGCGGGGGCAGGGGAGCAGTACTTC.